This entry lists 31 T cell receptor beta chains sequenced from one sample in a study of identical twins. One entry per CDR3 protein, called by TCRdb with MiXCR from the 5' RACE reads. The sample holds 1.5 million to 2 million distinct CDR3 sequences, around 29% seen once. The sequenced material came from cord blood. Receptors originate from a newborn girl in good health.

This chain connects TRBV29-1 to TRBJ2-7; 8 bases are a match to TRBD2. The CDR3 runs 13 residues. Germline assignment: CDR1 SQVTM and CDR2 ANQGSEA. The V and J ends lost 4 bases and 3 bases, in that order; junction bases with no gene match: 5. The CDR3 DNA reads as TGCAGCGTTGCAGCGGGAGCAAGCTACGAGCAGTACTTC. Protein product: CSVAAGASYEQYF.

The CDR3 sequence is CASSHGAGYGYTF. The DNA of the CDR3 is TGTGCCAGCAGCCATGGCGCGGGGTATGGCTACACCTTC. The chain joins TRBV12-3 or TRBV12-4 to TRBJ1-2; no definite D call. Trimming removed 6 bases at V and 5 bases at J, with 13 bases between. CDR3 size: 13 residues.

This clonotype was picked up a small number of times. The chain employs TRBV3-1 and TRBJ2-4, with D perhaps assigned TRBD1 or TRBD2 (5 bases each). CDR1 is LGHDT, CDR2 YNNKEL, per germline (reference sequence). Trimming removed 0 bases from V and 15 bases from J, with 12 bases in between. The CDR3 covers 12 residues. The DNA for the CDR3 is TGTGCCAGCAGCCAAGAAGAGGGACGTAGGTACTTC. Translating it yields CASSQEEGRRYF.

This clonotype was seen many times. CDR3 region: CASSQGEYEQYF. CDR3 DNA: TGTGCCAGCAGCCAAGGCGAATACGAGCAGTACTTC. This sequence joins TRBV3-1 and TRBJ2-7; no firm D call. V lost 1 base and J lost 4, with 5 bases in between. The V gene's germline CDR1 is LGHDT and CDR2 YNNKEL (reference sequence). The CDR3 runs to 12 residues.

The chain uses TRBV27 and TRBJ1-4; the D is unclear. Germline V lookup: CDR1 MNHEY, CDR2 SMNVEV (reference sequence). The CDR3 is 15 residues long. V gave up 6 bases and J gave up 8 bases, with 19 bases separating them. The CDR3 sequence: CASSSISERGEKLFF. Here the CDR3 DNA reads TGTGCCAGCAGCTCTATTTCAGAACGTGGCGAAAAACTGTTTTTT.

This clonotype was picked up many times. One end of the junction fails to match germline, which may point to a read error. The rearrangement uses TRBV5-1 and TRBJ2-1; 9 positions agree with TRBD1. CDR1 and CDR2 (germline): SGHRS, YFSETQ. This CDR3 is built from 15 residues. As DNA, the CDR3 is TGTGCCAGCAGTTTAGAGGGACAGGGTTACAATGAGCAGTTCTTC. It codes for CASSLEGQGYNEQFF.

Ten or more counts support this clonotype. This rearrangement joins TRBV12-3 or TRBV12-4 to TRBJ2-7; TRBD2 matches 7 bases. V lost 3 bases to trimming and J lost 3 bases; unmatched junction nucleotides: 8. This CDR3 comprises 15 residues. CDR3 sequence reads: CASSFRLADYYEQYF. Written as DNA, the CDR3 is TGTGCCAGCAGTTTTCGGCTAGCGGATTACTACGAGCAGTACTTC.

This clonotype was seen many times. V is TRBV5-1 and J is TRBJ2-7; no reliable D call. Germline V gene lookup returns CDR1 SGHRS and CDR2 YFSETQ. The CDR3 is 14 amino acids. V lost 0 bases and J 0 bases, leaving 7 bases between the germline ends. CDR3 in amino acids: CASSLGGNSYEQYF. CDR3 DNA: TGCGCCAGCAGCTTGGGAGGCAACTCCTACGAGCAGTACTTC.

The chain combines TRBV20-1 with TRBJ2-1; possible D gene TRBD2, 5 bases. The germline V gene has CDR1 DFQATT and CDR2 SNEGSKA (reference sequence). Trimming cost V 6 bases and J 3 bases, with 12 bases left between them. CDR3 length equals 13 residues. CDR3 loop: CSALDGIYNEQFF. Here the CDR3 DNA reads TGCAGTGCCCTGGACGGGATCTACAATGAGCAGTTCTTC.

This clonotype was recorded a few times. V is TRBV11-2 and J is TRBJ2-1, with D tentatively TRBD1 (6 bases). Germline CDR1 and CDR2: SGHAT and FQNNGV. This CDR3 comprises 15 residues. Trimming left V 1 base short and J 4 bases short, with 11 bases between. In DNA, the CDR3 is TGTGCCAGCAGCTTAGTAGTCGGACAGTACAATGAGCAGTTCTTC. It yields the protein CASSLVVGQYNEQFF.

This clonotype was seen more than once but under ten times. The chain combines TRBV28 with TRBJ1-5, with D hard to call. The CDR3 totals 14 residues. Trimming shortened V by 1 base and J by 8 bases, and 12 bases separated the two germline ends. Per germline, CDR1 MDHEN and CDR2 SYDVKM. DNA for the CDR3: TGTGCCAGCAGTTTATCCATGGGTACAAAGCCCCAGCATTTT. It translates to CASSLSMGTKPQHF.

The V and J genes are TRBV27 and TRBJ2-1; 12 bases are a match to TRBD2. The closer fit of TRBJ2-7 to the DNA end suggests the J call may be wrong. Germline V gene sequence: CDR1 MNHEY, CDR2 SMNVEV (reference sequence). This CDR3 spans 17 amino acids. This CDR3 reads CASSFLAGGRGNNEQYF. CDR3 bases: TGTGCCAGCAGTTTCCTAGCGGGAGGGCGGGGGAACAATGAGCAGTACTTC.

A few counts support this clonotype. The J gene is TRBJ2-1, the V gene TRBV5-1; 7 bases fit TRBD2. Germline loops: CDR1 SGHRS, CDR2 YFSETQ. Trimming cost V 2 bases and J 7 bases; bases outside gene matches: 6. This CDR3 has 14 residues. The CDR3 nucleotides are TGCGCCAGCAGCTTTGCGCGGGGGTCAAATGAGCAGTTCTTC. This gives the protein CASSFARGSNEQFF.

In its sample, this clonotype was seen once. The chain carries TRBV9 and TRBJ1-3, with D perhaps TRBD1 (6 bases). V was pared by 0 bases and J by 0 bases, with 10 bases between. This CDR3 region has 16 residues. CDR1 SGDLS and CDR2 YYNGEE come from the germline V gene. This CDR3 is CASSVATGPSGNTIYF. CDR3 DNA sequence: TGTGCCAGCAGCGTAGCTACAGGGCCCTCTGGAAACACCATATATTTT.

This chain uses TRBV4-1 with TRBJ1-6, with 7 bases matching TRBD1. After removal of 2 bases from V and 5 bases from J, the junction contained 6 bases not matched to a gene. This CDR3 contains 16 residues. Germline loops: CDR1 MGHRA, CDR2 YSYEKL. CDR3 bases: TGCGCCAGCAGCCAACACCCGGACAGGAATAATTCACCCCTCCACTTT. It is translated as CASSQHPDRNNSPLHF.

CDR3 sequence reads: CSANRGHTEAFF. CDR3 nucleotides: TGCAGTGCTAATAGGGGGCACACTGAAGCTTTCTTT. The rearrangement joins TRBV20-1 to TRBJ1-1, with 7 bases aligning to TRBD1. The J segment lost 3 bases and the V segment lost 4 bases, leaving 2 bases of the junction unmatched. This CDR3 is built from 12 residues. The germline gives CDR1 DFQATT, CDR2 SNEGSKA (reference sequence).

The chain uses TRBV6-1 and TRBJ2-2, with TRBD2 matching 7 bases. V lost 7 bases and J lost 0; bases outside the gene matches: 8. This CDR3 region has 16 residues. In germline, CDR1 is MNHNS, CDR2 SASEGT. The CDR3 bases are TGTGCCAGCATCTCGGGACTATATTCGAACACCGGGGAGCTGTTTTTT. It specifies CASISGLYSNTGELFF.

The chain recombines TRBV4-1 with TRBJ2-1; TRBD2 matches 7 bases. Unmatched junction bases numbered 4, after V lost 1 base and J lost 4 bases. The CDR3 contains 15 residues. The germline V gene has CDR1 MGHRA and CDR2 YSYEKL. CDR3 residues: CASSQGRREYNEQFF. The CDR3 nucleotides read TGCGCCAGCAGCCAAGGGAGGCGGGAGTACAATGAGCAGTTCTTC.

This clonotype was picked up a small number of times. J is TRBJ1-5 and V is TRBV9; D not certain. V lost 2 bases to trimming and J lost 0 bases, with 9 bases between them. Germline V gene data show CDR1 as SGDLS and CDR2 as YYNGEE. The CDR3 totals 15 residues. CDR3 sequence reads: CASSVNTDSNQPQHF. The CDR3 coding sequence is TGTGCCAGCAGCGTCAACACGGATAGCAATCAGCCCCAGCATTTT.

The rearrangement joins TRBV19 to TRBJ1-1; D unclear. V was trimmed by 3 bases and J by 8 bases, leaving 10 bases between them. CDR3 length: 12 residues. Per the germline V gene, CDR1 is LNHDA and CDR2 is SQIVND (reference sequence). CDR3 protein: CASSIARREAFF. CDR3 in DNA: TGTGCCAGTAGTATTGCCAGGAGGGAAGCTTTCTTT.

The chain combines TRBV3-1 with TRBJ2-3; D may match TRBD1 or TRBD2 (5 bases each). The CDR3 extends over 14 amino acids. Germline CDR1 LGHDT, CDR2 YNNKEL (reference sequence). Trimming cost V 1 base and J 3 bases, with 8 bases left between them. CDR3: CASSQGGWTDTQYF. The CDR3 DNA is TGTGCCAGCAGCCAAGGGGGGTGGACAGATACGCAGTATTTT.

DNA of the CDR3: TGTGCCAGCAGCTTAGACCAGGGTGGAGAGCAGTACTTC. Translated: CASSLDQGGEQYF. The chain links TRBV7-9 to TRBJ2-7; D perhaps matches TRBD1 (5 bases). Trimming pared 1 base from V and 7 bases from J, leaving 11 bases between. Germline loops: CDR1 SEHNR, CDR2 FQNEAQ (reference sequence). The CDR3 length is 13 residues.

This chain connects TRBV27 to TRBJ2-6; 7 bases are shared with TRBD1. CDR3 length equals 17 residues. V lost 6 bases, J lost 2 bases, and 10 bases stayed unmatched. Germline assignment: CDR1 MNHEY and CDR2 SMNVEV (reference sequence). The CDR3 loop reads CASSKQGVNTGANVLTF. CDR3 DNA: TGTGCCAGCAGCAAGCAGGGGGTAAACACTGGGGCCAACGTCCTGACTTTC. Using reference TRBV27 and TRBJ2-6 for the parts outside the CDR3, the full variable domain is EAQVTQNPRYLITVTGKKLTVTCSQNMNHEYMSWYRQDPGLGLRQIYYSMNVEVTDKGDVPEGYKVSRKEKRNFPLILESPSPNQTSLYFCASSKQGVNTGANVLTFGAGSRLTVL.

This clonotype was detected only a few times. This chain joins TRBV7-9 and TRBJ1-6; D not resolved. The germline V and J ends were trimmed by 0 bases and 14 bases, with 14 bases remaining between them. This CDR3 comprises 14 residues. Germline CDR1 SEHNR, CDR2 FQNEAQ (reference sequence). CDR3 nucleotide sequence: TGTGCCAGCAGCTTAGCCTACCAAGCTTCGACCCTCCACTTT. It yields the protein CASSLAYQASTLHF.

This clonotype was seen only a few times. This chain connects TRBV6-6 to TRBJ2-1, with 7 bases identical to TRBD1. Unmatched junction bases numbered 7, after V lost 6 bases and J lost 5 bases. The CDR3 covers 14 residues. Germline-derived CDR1 and CDR2 are MNHNY and SVGAGI (reference sequence). The CDR3 sequence is CASRRQGKNNEQFF. The CDR3 bases are TGTGCCAGCAGGAGACAGGGAAAGAACAATGAGCAGTTCTTC.

This clonotype has a count of ten or more. The chain joins TRBV10-3 to TRBJ2-1; 7 nucleotides align to TRBD1. The germline V gene has CDR1 ENHRY and CDR2 SYGVKD. CDR3 length equals 14 residues. Unmatched junction bases numbered 2, after V lost 3 bases and J lost 3 bases. CDR3 DNA sequence: TGTGCCATCAGTGACAGGGGGAGCTACAATGAGCAGTTCTTC. Protein product: CAISDRGSYNEQFF.

V and J are TRBV29-1 and TRBJ2-3, with TRBD2 matching 9 bases. Per the germline V gene, CDR1 is SQVTM and CDR2 is ANQGSEA. Germline trimming cut 2 bases from V and 1 base from J; bases unmatched to any gene: 4. This CDR3 contains 15 residues. The CDR3 loop is CSVEIAGVGTDTQYF. CDR3 nucleotides: TGCAGCGTTGAAATAGCGGGAGTTGGCACAGATACGCAGTATTTT.

This chain uses TRBV29-1 with TRBJ2-1, with 7 bases identical to TRBD1. Germline values: CDR1 SQVTM, CDR2 ANQGSEA. This CDR3 is 13 amino acids long. The CDR3: CIASSGGYNEQFF. CDR3 in DNA: TGCATCGCAAGCTCAGGGGGCTACAATGAGCAGTTCTTC.

This clonotype was counted between two and nine times. The rearrangement links TRBV27 to TRBJ2-4; a possible D gene is TRBD1 (5 bases). V lost 0 bases, J lost 7 bases, and 10 bases lay in between. This CDR3 is 14 amino acids long. Germline CDR1 is MNHEY and CDR2 is SMNVEV (reference sequence). The CDR3: CASSLSVSGNIQYF. The DNA of the CDR3 is TGTGCCAGCAGTTTATCGGTCTCAGGGAACATTCAGTACTTC.

This clonotype appeared a few times. In DNA form, the CDR3 reads TGTGCCACCTCATTACTAGACCGCACAGATACGCAGTATTTT. Protein sequence: CATSLLDRTDTQYF. The chain recombines TRBV3-1 with TRBJ2-3, with TRBD2 as a possible D gene (5 bases). The germline V and J ends were trimmed by 10 bases and 1 base, with 15 bases remaining between them. The CDR3 loop spans 14 amino acids. Germline V gene sequence: CDR1 LGHDT, CDR2 YNNKEL (reference sequence).

The chain uses TRBV5-1 and TRBJ2-4, with D possibly TRBD2 on 6 matching bases. TRBJ2-7 explains the end of the DNA better; the J call may be wrong. This CDR3 contains 14 residues. From germline, CDR1 is SGHRS and CDR2 YFSETQ. Written as DNA, the CDR3 is TGCGCCAGCAGCTCCTGGGGGGATCCCTACGAGCAGTACTTC. As protein: CASSSWGDPYEQYF.